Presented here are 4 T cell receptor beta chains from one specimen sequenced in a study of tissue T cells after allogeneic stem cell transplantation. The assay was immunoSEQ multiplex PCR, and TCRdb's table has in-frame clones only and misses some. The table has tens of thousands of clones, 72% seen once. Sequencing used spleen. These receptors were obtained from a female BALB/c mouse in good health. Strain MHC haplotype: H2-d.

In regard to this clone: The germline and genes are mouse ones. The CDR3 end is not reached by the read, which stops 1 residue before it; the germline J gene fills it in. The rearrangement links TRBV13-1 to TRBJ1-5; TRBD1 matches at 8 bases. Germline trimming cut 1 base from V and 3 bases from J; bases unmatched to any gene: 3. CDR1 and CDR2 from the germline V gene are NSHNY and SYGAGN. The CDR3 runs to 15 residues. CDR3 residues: CASSDNTGGNQAPLF. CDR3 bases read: TGTGCCAGCAGTGATAATACAGGGGGCAACCAGGCTCCGCTT.

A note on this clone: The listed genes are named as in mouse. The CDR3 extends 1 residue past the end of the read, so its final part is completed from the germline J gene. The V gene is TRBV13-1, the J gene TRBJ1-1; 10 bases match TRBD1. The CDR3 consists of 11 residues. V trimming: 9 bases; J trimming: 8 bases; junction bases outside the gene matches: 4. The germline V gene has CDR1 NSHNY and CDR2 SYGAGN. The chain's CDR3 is CATWGQGEVFF. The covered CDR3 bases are TGTGCCACCTGGGGACAGGGGGAAGTCTTC.

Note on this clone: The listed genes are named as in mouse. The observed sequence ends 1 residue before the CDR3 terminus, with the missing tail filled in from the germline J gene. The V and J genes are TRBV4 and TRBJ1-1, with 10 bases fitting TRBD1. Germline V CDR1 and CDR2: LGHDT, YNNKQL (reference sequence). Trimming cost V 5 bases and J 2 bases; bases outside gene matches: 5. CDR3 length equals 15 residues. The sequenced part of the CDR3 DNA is TGTGCCAGCAGCCCCCGGGACAGGGGCAACACAGAAGTCTTC. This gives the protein CASSPRDRGNTEVF. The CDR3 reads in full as CASSPRDRGNTEVFF.

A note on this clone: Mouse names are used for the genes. The covered CDR3 bases are TGTGCCAGCAGCCAAGAGGACAGGGAGAACGAAAGATTATTT. Translation gives CASSQEDRENERLF. The entire CDR3 is CASSQEDRENERLFF. V is TRBV5 and J is TRBJ1-4; TRBD1 agrees at 8 bases. The read comes to an end 1 residue before the CDR3 does, leaving the germline J gene to fill in the end. The trim removed 0 bases at V and 5 bases at J, leaving 2 bases unmatched. CDR1 and CDR2 from the germline V gene are LGHNA and YNLKQL (reference sequence). The CDR3 runs 15 residues.